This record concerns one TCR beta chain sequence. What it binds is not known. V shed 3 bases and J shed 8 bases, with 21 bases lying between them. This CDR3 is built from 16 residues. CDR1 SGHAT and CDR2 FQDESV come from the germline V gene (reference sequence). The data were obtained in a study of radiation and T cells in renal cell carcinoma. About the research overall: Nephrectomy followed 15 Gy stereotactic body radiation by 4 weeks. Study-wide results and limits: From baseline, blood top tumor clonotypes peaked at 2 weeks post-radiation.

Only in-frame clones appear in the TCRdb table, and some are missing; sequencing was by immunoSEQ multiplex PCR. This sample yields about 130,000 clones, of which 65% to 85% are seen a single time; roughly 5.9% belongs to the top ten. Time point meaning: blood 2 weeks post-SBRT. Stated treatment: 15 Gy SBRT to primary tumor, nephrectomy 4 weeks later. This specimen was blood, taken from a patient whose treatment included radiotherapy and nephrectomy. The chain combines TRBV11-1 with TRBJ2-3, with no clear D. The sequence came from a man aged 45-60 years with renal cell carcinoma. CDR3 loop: CASSLGDVALGTTQYF. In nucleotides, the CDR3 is TGTGCCAGCAGCTTGGGCGACGTAGCCCTCGGAACTACGCAGTATTTT.